The entry that follows covers one T cell receptor (beta chain) sequence. Its antigen is as yet unknown. Unmatched junction bases numbered 8, after V lost 2 bases and J lost 5 bases. The CDR3 spans 17 residues. Per germline, CDR1 GTSNPN and CDR2 SVGIG (reference sequence). The data originate from a study of shared clonotypes between healthy human individuals. Repertoires were generated with immunoSEQ multiplex PCR, while TCRdb's copy carries only in-frame clones and drops some. The profile shows 1.5 million to 1.9 million clones, 98% of them singletons. Whole-study findings and limits: Among donors, clonotype sharing was expected to be affected by sequencing depth. Non-shared clonotypes were found to have lower generation probabilities than the clonotypes that were shared by all four of the sorted-subset donors.

The sequence came from a man under 40 in good health. What was sequenced was naive CD4+ T cells sorted from blood. The subset was: CD45RA+ positively selected. V gene TRBV30 combines with J gene TRBJ2-2; TRBD2 aligns across 13 bases. The CDR3 spells CAWSKGLAGVWTGELFF. CDR3 nucleotides: TGTGCCTGGAGTAAAGGACTAGCGGGAGTATGGACCGGGGAGCTGTTTTTT.